Below, 2 T cell receptor beta chains from the same sample are listed, as sequenced in a study of CD8 T cells in ankylosing spondylitis. TCRdb re-called the 5' RACE reads through MiXCR, storing one row per CDR3 protein. The sample gives about 400,000 distinct CDR3 sequences, 20% to 25% of which show up once; around 14% is in the top ten. Specimen: blood, either unsorted or a sorted T cell fraction (not recorded which). Every receptor here comes from a male donor with ankylosing spondylitis or in good health (not recorded which).

This chain joins TRBV6-1 and TRBJ1-1; no reliable D call. CDR3 length equals 14 residues. Germline assignment: CDR1 MNHNS and CDR2 SASEGT. Trimming took 2 bases from V and 0 from J, leaving 7 bases between them. The CDR3 region is CASSETWLNTEAFF. CDR3 sequence (DNA): TGTGCCAGCAGTGAAACATGGTTGAACACTGAAGCTTTCTTT.

The chain joins TRBV6-2 or TRBV6-3 to TRBJ1-1, with D hard to call. Looked up from germline, CDR1 is MNHEY and CDR2 is SVGEGT. The V end was cut by 6 bases, the J end by 2 bases, with 10 bases between. The CDR3 contains 13 residues. CDR3 sequence (DNA): TGTGCCAGCAGACTTTGGGGTAACACTGAAGCTTTCTTT. This sequence encodes CASRLWGNTEAFF.